The present entry profiles one T cell receptor (beta chain) with its context. A second about 6 to 12 cycle PCR used barcoded and J-beta primers. TCRdb called the 5' RACE reads again in MiXCR, with one record for every CDR3 protein. Counted here are 580,000 or so distinct CDR3 sequences, around 50% occurring once; the ten biggest clones make up approximately 25%. V was clipped by 3 bases and J by 9 bases, with 9 bases between them. In germline, CDR1 is MNHEY, CDR2 SMNVEV (reference sequence). The CDR3 contains 13 residues. The data were obtained in a study of blood T cells in healthy people across ages.

V gene TRBV27 combines with J gene TRBJ1-6, with a weak D call TRBD1 (5 bases). The TCR comes from a man older than 75 in good health. Sequencing was done on a sample of blood. The CDR3, as DNA: TGTGCCAGCAGTTTCCAGGGAGCTTCACCCCTCCACTTT. This codes for CASSFQGASPLHF.